The source of this TCR beta chain is a study of blood T cell repertoires in COVID-19. Study details: There were acute and convalescent COVID-19 samples, and they came from the United States, Italy and Spain. PBMCs, B-cell-depleted T cells, or T cells provided the cDNA or gDNA that made up the material.

In the original analysis: Nucleated cell number was recorded as an estimate derived from reference gene primer amplification. The data were produced by immunoSEQ multiplex PCR, yet TCRdb's version contains in-frame clones alone and is incomplete. V and J calls and clone size are copied from that table; D and trimming were computed from the DNA. The sample shows 100,000 to 140,000 clones, around 89% of them seen only once. This CDR3 has 16 residues. V was pared by 4 bases and J by 2 bases, with 18 bases between. Per germline, CDR1 SGHTS and CDR2 YDEGEE. This receptor was obtained from a man in his fifties with active or convalescent COVID-19. Source material: peripheral blood. This chain uses TRBV5-8 with TRBJ1-2; tentatively, D is TRBD1 (6 bases). As DNA, the CDR3 is TGTGCCAGCAGCCCCAAATTTCAGGGACAAAACTATGGCTACACCTTC. As protein: CASSPKFQGQNYGYTF.